This TCR beta chain is drawn from a study of early T cells in non-severe SARS-CoV-2 infection. This clonotype occurred a few times. In the library, individual cDNA molecules carried attached unique molecular identifiers. TCRdb independently ran MiXCR on the 5' RACE reads; one entry per CDR3 protein. The sample shows over 60,000 distinct CDR3 sequences, 9.5% to 15% of them seen only once. V lost 8 bases and J 1 base, leaving 18 bases between the germline ends. CDR3 length equals 15 residues. Looked up from germline, CDR1 is MDHEN and CDR2 is SYDVKM. The receptor's source is an adult who was a healthcare worker with PCR-confirmed SARS-CoV-2 infection or an uninfected control (not recorded which). The input for sequencing was whole blood, taken at baseline. The genes are TRBV28 and TRBJ2-7; D remains unclear. CDR3 protein: CASCLGGTASYEQYF. CDR3 bases: TGTGCCAGCTGCTTGGGCGGCACTGCTTCCTACGAGCAGTACTTC. Using reference TRBV28 and TRBJ2-7 for the parts outside the CDR3, the full variable domain is DVKVTQSSRYLVKRTGEKVFLECVQDMDHENMFWYRQDPGLGLRLIYFSYDVKMKEKGDIPEGYSVSREKKERFSLILESASTNQTSMYLCASCLGGTASYEQYFGPGTRLTVT.